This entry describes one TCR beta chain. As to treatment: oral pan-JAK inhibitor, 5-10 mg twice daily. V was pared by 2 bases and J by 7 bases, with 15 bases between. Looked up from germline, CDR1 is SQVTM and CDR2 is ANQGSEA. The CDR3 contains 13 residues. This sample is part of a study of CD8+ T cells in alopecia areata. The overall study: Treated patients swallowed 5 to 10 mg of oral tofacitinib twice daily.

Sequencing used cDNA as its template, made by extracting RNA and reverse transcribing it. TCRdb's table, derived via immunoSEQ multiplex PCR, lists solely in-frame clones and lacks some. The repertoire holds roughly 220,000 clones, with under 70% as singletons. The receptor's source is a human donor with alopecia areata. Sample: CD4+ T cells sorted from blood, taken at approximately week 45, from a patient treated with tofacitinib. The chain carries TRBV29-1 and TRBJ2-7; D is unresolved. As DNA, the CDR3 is TGCAGCGTTGAACTTAGGGAATTGGGGGAGCAGTACTTC. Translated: CSVELRELGEQYF.